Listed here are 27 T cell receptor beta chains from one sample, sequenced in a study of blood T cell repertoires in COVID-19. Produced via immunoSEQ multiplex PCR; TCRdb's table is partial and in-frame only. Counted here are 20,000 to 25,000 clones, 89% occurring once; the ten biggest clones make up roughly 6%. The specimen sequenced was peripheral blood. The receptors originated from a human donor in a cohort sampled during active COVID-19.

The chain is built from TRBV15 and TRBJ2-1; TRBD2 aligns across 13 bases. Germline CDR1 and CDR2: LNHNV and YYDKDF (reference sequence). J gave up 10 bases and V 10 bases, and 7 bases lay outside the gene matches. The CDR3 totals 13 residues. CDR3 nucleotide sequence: TGTGCCATCGGACTAGCGGGAGAAGGAGAGCAGTTCTTC. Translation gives CAIGLAGEGEQFF.

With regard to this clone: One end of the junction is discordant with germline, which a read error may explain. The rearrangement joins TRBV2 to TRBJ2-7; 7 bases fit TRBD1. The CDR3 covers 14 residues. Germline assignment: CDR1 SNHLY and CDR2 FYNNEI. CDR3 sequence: CPGLPVDRLYEQYF. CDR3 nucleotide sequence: TGCCCAGGGCTCCCGGTGGACAGGCTATACGAGCAGTACTTC.

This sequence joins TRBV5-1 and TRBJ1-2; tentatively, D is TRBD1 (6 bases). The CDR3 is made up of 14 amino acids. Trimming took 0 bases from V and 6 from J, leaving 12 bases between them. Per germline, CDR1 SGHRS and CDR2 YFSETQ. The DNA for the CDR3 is TGCGCCAGCAGCTTGGCGGTTGGGGGCGATGGCTACACCTTC. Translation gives CASSLAVGGDGYTF.

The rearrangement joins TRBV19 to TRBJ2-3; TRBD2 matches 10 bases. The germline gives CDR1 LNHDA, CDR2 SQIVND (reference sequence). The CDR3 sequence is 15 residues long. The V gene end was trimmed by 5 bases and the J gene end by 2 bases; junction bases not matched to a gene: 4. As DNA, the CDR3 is TGTGCCAGTAGTTCTAGCGGGAGAGACACAGATACGCAGTATTTT. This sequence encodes CASSSSGRDTDTQYF.

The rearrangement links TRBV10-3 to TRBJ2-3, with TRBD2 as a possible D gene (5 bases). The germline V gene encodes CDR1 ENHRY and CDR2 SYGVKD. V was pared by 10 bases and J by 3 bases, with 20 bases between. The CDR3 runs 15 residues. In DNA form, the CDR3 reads TGTGCCACCTATGAGTCGGGGAGTGGGACAGATACGCAGTATTTT. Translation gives CATYESGSGTDTQYF.

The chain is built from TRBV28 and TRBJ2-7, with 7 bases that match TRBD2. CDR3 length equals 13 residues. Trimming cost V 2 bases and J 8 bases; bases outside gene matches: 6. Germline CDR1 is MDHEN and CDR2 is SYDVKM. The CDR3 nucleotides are TGTGCCAGCAGTTTAGAGTGGGGGGGACAGCAGTACTTC. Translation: CASSLEWGGQQYF.

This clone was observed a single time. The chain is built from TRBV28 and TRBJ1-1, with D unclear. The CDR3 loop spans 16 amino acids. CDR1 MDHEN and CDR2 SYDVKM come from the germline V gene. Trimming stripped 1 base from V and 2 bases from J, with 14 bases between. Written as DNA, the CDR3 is TGTGCCAGCAGTTTATTGGTGACGAGGAAAAACACTGAAGCTTTCTTT. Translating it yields CASSLLVTRKNTEAFF.

This CDR3 is CASSPEGDTEAFF. The CDR3 region has the DNA TGTGCCAGCTCACCAGAGGGGGACACTGAAGCTTTCTTT. The rearrangement links TRBV18 to TRBJ1-1; possibly TRBD1 for D (6 bases). V shed 2 bases and J shed 3 bases, with 7 bases lying between them. Germline V gene lookup returns CDR1 KGHSH and CDR2 LQKENI. The CDR3 runs 13 residues.

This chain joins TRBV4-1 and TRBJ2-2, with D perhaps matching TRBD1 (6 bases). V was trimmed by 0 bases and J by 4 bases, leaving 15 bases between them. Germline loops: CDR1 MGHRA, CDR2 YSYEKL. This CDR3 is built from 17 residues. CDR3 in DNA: TGCGCCAGCAGCCAAGAAAAAGGGGGATCACGCACCGGGGAGCTGTTTTTT. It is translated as CASSQEKGGSRTGELFF.

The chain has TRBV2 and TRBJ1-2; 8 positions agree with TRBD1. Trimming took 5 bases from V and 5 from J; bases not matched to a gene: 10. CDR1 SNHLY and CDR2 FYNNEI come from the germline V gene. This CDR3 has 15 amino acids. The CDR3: CASSKGAGGAYGYTF. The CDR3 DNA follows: TGTGCCAGCAGTAAAGGGGCAGGGGGCGCGTATGGCTACACCTTC.

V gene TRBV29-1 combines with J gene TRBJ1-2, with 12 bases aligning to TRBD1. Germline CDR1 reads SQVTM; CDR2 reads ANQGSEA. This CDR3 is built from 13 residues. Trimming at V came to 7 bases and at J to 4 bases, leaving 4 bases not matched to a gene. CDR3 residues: CSAGTGGLYGYTF. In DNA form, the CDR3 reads TGCAGCGCCGGGACAGGGGGCCTCTATGGCTACACCTTC.

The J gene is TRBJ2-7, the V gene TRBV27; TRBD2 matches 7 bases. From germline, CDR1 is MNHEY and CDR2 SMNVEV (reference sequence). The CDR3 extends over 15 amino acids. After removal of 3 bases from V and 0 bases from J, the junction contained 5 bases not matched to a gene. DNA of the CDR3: TGTGCCAGCAGTTTTTCCGGCGGGGGCTCCTACGAGCAGTACTTC. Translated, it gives CASSFSGGGSYEQYF.

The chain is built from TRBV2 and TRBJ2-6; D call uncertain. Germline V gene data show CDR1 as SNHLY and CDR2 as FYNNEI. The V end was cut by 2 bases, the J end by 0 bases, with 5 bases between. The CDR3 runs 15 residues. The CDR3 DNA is TGTGCCAGCAGTGAATCGTTCTCTGGGGCCAACGTCCTGACTTTC. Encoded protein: CASSESFSGANVLTF.

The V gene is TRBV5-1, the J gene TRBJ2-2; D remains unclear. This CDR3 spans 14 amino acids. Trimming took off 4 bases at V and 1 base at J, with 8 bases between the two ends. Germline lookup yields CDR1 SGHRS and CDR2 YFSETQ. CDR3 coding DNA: TGCGCCAGCAGCCACCTATGGAACACCGGGGAGCTGTTTTTT. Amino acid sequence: CASSHLWNTGELFF.

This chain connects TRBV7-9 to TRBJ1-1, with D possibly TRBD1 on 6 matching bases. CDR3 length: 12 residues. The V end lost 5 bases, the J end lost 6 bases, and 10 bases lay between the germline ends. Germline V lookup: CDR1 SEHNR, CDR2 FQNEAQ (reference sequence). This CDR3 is CASSTGQPEAFF. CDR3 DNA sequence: TGTGCCAGCAGCACCGGACAGCCTGAAGCTTTCTTT.

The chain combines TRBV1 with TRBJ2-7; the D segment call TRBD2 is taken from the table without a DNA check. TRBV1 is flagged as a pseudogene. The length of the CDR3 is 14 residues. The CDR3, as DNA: TGCACCAGCAGCCGAGCGGGGTGGGCCTACGAGCAGTACTTC. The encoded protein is CTSSRAGWAYEQYF.

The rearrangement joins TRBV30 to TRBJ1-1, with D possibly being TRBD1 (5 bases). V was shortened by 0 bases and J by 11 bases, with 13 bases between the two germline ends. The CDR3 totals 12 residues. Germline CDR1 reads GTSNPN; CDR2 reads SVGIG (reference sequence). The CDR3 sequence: CAWSVQGGIAFF. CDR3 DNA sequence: TGTGCCTGGAGTGTGCAGGGCGGGATTGCTTTCTTT.

The CDR3 bases are TGTGCCAGCAGCCAGTTACAAAAAGCTTTCTTT. Translated, it gives CASSQLQKAFF. The chain is built from TRBV3-1 (or the pseudogene TRBV3-2) and TRBJ1-1; D remains unclear. V was trimmed by 3 bases and J by 9 bases, leaving 8 bases between them. The CDR3 is made up of 11 amino acids. Germline lookup yields CDR1 LGHDT and CDR2 YNNKEL (reference sequence).

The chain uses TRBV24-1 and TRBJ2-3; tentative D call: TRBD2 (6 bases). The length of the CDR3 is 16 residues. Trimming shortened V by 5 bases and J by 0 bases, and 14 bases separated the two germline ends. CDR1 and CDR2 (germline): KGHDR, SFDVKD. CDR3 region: CATSGTLSGSTDTQYF. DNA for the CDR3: TGTGCCACCAGTGGTACCCTCAGCGGGAGCACAGATACGCAGTATTTT.

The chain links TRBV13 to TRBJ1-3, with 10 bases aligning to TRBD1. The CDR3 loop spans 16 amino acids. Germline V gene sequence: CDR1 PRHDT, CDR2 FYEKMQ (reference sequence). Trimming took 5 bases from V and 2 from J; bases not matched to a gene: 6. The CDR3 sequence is CASSPRGQGAGNTIYF. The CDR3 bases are TGTGCCAGCAGCCCCCGCGGACAGGGGGCTGGAAACACCATATATTTT.

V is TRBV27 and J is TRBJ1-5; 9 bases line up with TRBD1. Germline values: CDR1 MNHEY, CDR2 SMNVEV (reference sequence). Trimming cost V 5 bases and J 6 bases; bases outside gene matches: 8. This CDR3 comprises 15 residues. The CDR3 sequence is CASSPAGQGGQPQHF. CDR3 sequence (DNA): TGTGCCAGCAGTCCTGCGGGACAGGGCGGTCAGCCCCAGCATTTT.

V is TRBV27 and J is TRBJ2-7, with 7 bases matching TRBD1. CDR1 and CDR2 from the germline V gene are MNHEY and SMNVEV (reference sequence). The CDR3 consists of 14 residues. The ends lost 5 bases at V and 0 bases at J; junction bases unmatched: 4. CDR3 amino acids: CASSPRQGSYEQYF. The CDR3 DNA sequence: TGTGCCAGCAGTCCGAGACAGGGCTCCTACGAGCAGTACTTC.

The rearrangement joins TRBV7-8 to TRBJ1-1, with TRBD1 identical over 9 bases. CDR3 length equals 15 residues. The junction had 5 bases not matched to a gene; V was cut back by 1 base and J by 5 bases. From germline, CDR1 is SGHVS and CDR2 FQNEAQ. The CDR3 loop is CASSLGGQGGTEAFF. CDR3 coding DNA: TGTGCCAGCAGCTTAGGGGGACAGGGAGGTACTGAAGCTTTCTTT.

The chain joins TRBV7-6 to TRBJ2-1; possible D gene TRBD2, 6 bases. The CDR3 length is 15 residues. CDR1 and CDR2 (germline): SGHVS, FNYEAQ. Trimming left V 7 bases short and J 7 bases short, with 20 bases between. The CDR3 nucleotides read TGTGCCAGCATGCGACCGGGACTCAATGGGAATGAGCAGTTCTTC. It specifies CASMRPGLNGNEQFF.

The CDR3 DNA is TGCAGTGCCACGGGGGGGGGTGAGCAGTTCTTC. Translated: CSATGGGEQFF. The chain couples TRBV20-1 to TRBJ2-1, with 8 bases fitting TRBD2. The V gene's germline CDR1 is DFQATT and CDR2 SNEGSKA (reference sequence). The junction had 4 bases not matched to a gene; V was cut back by 6 bases and J by 9 bases. The CDR3 totals 11 residues.

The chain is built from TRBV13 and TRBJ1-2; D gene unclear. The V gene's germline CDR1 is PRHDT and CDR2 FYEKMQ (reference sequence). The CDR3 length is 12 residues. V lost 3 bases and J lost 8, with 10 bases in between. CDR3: CASSFGSGGYTF. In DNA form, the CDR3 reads TGTGCCAGCAGCTTCGGGAGCGGGGGCTACACCTTC. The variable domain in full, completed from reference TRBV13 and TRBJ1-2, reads AAGVIQSPRHLIKEKRETATLKCYPIPRHDTVYWYQQGPGQDPQFLISFYEKMQSDKGSIPDRFSAQQFSDYHSELNMSSLELGDSALYFCASSFGSGGYTFGSGTRLTVV.

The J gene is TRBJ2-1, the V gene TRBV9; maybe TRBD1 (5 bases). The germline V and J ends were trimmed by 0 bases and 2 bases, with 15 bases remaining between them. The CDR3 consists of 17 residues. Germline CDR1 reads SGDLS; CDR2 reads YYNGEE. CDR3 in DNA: TGTGCCAGCAGCGTAGAAGGCTCCGACAGAGCCTACAATGAGCAGTTCTTC. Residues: CASSVEGSDRAYNEQFF.